A selection of T cell receptor beta chains follows, all from one sample in a study of blood T cell repertoires in COVID-19. Sequencing used immunoSEQ multiplex PCR; TCRdb keeps in-frame clones, though not all of them. The data contain roughly 50,000 clones, approximately 87% of them singletons. What was sequenced was peripheral blood. The receptors shown here come from a woman aged 60 to 75 with acute or convalescent COVID-19. CDR3s include the opening cysteine and the closing phenylalanine or tryptophan. The D gene is left open where the match is weak. Part of the rows lack a size; the others show once, few, many or a class for expanded clones.

j_call: TRBJ2-2; clone_size: -; v_call: TRBV29-1; d_call: -; cdr3_aa: CSVEAPLNTGELFF; cdr3_nt: TGCAGCGTTGAGGCCCCGTTGAACACCGGGGAGCTGTTTTTT
j_call: TRBJ2-7; clone_size: -; v_call: TRBV19; d_call: TRBD2; cdr3_aa: CASRDSGRIHEQYF; cdr3_nt: TGTGCCAGTAGAGATAGCGGGAGGATCCACGAGCAGTACTTC
j_call: TRBJ2-5; clone_size: -; v_call: TRBV7-9; d_call: TRBD2; cdr3_aa: CASSGNSGRQTQYF; cdr3_nt: TGTGCCAGCAGTGGTAATAGCGGGAGACAGACCCAGTACTTC
j_call: TRBJ2-5; clone_size: -; v_call: TRBV5-1; d_call: TRBD2; cdr3_aa: CASSTSGKRTTETQYF; cdr3_nt: TGCGCCAGCAGCACTAGCGGGAAGAGAACAACTGAGACCCAGTACTTC
j_call: TRBJ1-3; clone_size: -; v_call: TRBV7-8; d_call: -; cdr3_aa: CASSGPQDRSGNTIYF; cdr3_nt: TGTGCCAGCAGCGGACCACAGGACCGCTCTGGAAACACCATATATTTT
j_call: TRBJ1-1; clone_size: few; v_call: TRBV9; d_call: -; cdr3_aa: CASSGSFVMNTEAFF; cdr3_nt: TGTGCCAGCAGCGGGAGCTTCGTCATGAACACTGAAGCTTTCTTT
j_call: TRBJ1-1; clone_size: -; v_call: TRBV3-1/TRBV3-2; d_call: TRBD1; cdr3_aa: CASSQDQTGWTEAFF; cdr3_nt: TGTGCCAGCAGCCAAGATCAGACAGGGTGGACTGAAGCTTTCTTT
j_call: TRBJ1-2; clone_size: once; v_call: TRBV6-5; d_call: TRBD1; cdr3_aa: CASSRQGKGGYTF; cdr3_nt: TGTGCCAGCAGTCGACAGGGAAAAGGAGGCTACACCTTC
j_call: TRBJ1-5; clone_size: -; v_call: TRBV27; d_call: TRBD1; cdr3_aa: CASSVQGAHQPQHF; cdr3_nt: TGTGCCAGCAGCGTACAGGGGGCGCATCAGCCCCAGCATTTT
j_call: TRBJ2-5; clone_size: -; v_call: TRBV5-1; d_call: TRBD2; cdr3_aa: CASSPTSGGARETQYF; cdr3_nt: TGCGCCAGCAGCCCAACTAGCGGGGGGGCCCGAGAGACCCAGTACTTC
j_call: TRBJ1-2; clone_size: -; v_call: TRBV7-8; d_call: TRBD1; cdr3_aa: CASSLNRGQDSYGYTF; cdr3_nt: TGTGCCAGCAGCTTAAATAGAGGACAGGATTCTTATGGCTACACCTTC
j_call: TRBJ2-7; clone_size: -; v_call: TRBV21-1; d_call: -; cdr3_aa: CASSAHGLAGGPYEQYF; cdr3_nt: TGTGCCAGCAGCGCCCACGGACTAGCGGGGGGGCCCTACGAGCAGTACTTC
j_call: TRBJ1-5; clone_size: -; v_call: TRBV7-9; d_call: -; cdr3_aa: CASSLYQGLQHF; cdr3_nt: TGTGCCAGCAGCTTATACCAGGGACTCCAGCATTTT
j_call: TRBJ1-2; clone_size: -; v_call: TRBV3-1/TRBV3-2; d_call: -; cdr3_aa: CASSQNGGIPNYGYTF; cdr3_nt: TGTGCCAGCAGCCAAAATGGAGGAATTCCAAACTATGGCTACACCTTC
j_call: TRBJ2-1; clone_size: few; v_call: TRBV29-1; d_call: TRBD2; cdr3_aa: CSVNGGREGYNEQFF; cdr3_nt: TGCAGCGTCAACGGCGGGCGGGAGGGGTACAATGAGCAGTTCTTC
j_call: TRBJ2-3; clone_size: -; v_call: TRBV5-1; d_call: -; cdr3_aa: CASSLVSGNTDTQYF; cdr3_nt: TGCGCCAGCAGCTTGGTTAGCGGAAACACAGATACGCAGTATTTT
j_call: TRBJ2-1; clone_size: -; v_call: TRBV7-2; d_call: TRBD2; cdr3_aa: CASSPLPTSGRAGEQFF; cdr3_nt: TGTGCCAGCAGCCCGCTCCCGACTAGCGGGAGAGCCGGGGAGCAGTTCTTC
j_call: TRBJ1-1; clone_size: once; v_call: TRBV6-1; d_call: TRBD1; cdr3_aa: CASSEQGAMMNTEAFF; cdr3_nt: TGTGCCAGCAGTGAACAGGGGGCGATGATGAACACTGAAGCTTTCTTT
j_call: TRBJ2-7; clone_size: once; v_call: TRBV5-5; d_call: TRBD1; cdr3_aa: CASSSGTGRSNEQYF; cdr3_nt: TGTGCCAGCAGCTCTGGGACAGGGAGGAGCAACGAGCAGTACTTC
j_call: TRBJ1-5; clone_size: -; v_call: TRBV5-6; d_call: -; cdr3_aa: CASSRRQGDQPQHF; cdr3_nt: TGTGCCAGCAGCCGGCGGCAGGGCGATCAGCCCCAGCATTTT
j_call: TRBJ1-1; clone_size: -; v_call: TRBV14; d_call: -; cdr3_aa: CASTSGSNTEAFF; cdr3_nt: TGTGCCAGCACTTCCGGGTCCAACACTGAAGCTTTCTTT
j_call: TRBJ2-7; clone_size: -; v_call: TRBV6-6; d_call: -; cdr3_aa: CASSYSESGGIYEQYF; cdr3_nt: TGTGCCAGCAGTTACTCGGAGTCCGGAGGTATTTACGAGCAGTACTTC
j_call: TRBJ2-3; clone_size: -; v_call: TRBV4-1; d_call: -; cdr3_aa: CASSQRSSTDTQYF; cdr3_nt: TGCGCCAGCAGCCAGAGATCTAGCACAGATACGCAGTATTTT
j_call: TRBJ2-7; clone_size: few; v_call: TRBV19; d_call: TRBD2; cdr3_aa: CASSTGGGSYEQYF; cdr3_nt: TGTGCCAGTAGTACGGGAGGAGGGAGCTACGAGCAGTACTTC
j_call: TRBJ2-2; clone_size: -; v_call: TRBV7-3; d_call: TRBD2; cdr3_aa: CASSLGTSGGNLKAGELFF; cdr3_nt: TGTGCCAGCAGCCTTGGGACTAGCGGGGGGAATCTTAAAGCCGGGGAGCTGTTTTTT
j_call: TRBJ2-7; clone_size: -; v_call: TRBV3-1/TRBV3-2; d_call: -; cdr3_aa: CASSPGSVGLGLYEQYF; cdr3_nt: TGTGCCAGCAGCCCGGGAAGCGTGGGACTCGGGTTATACGAGCAGTACTTC
j_call: TRBJ2-1; clone_size: -; v_call: TRBV7-3; d_call: -; cdr3_aa: CASSLNMYNEQFF; cdr3_nt: TGTGCCAGCAGCCTAAACATGTACAATGAGCAGTTCTTC